This T cell receptor (beta chain) was found in a study of blood T cell repertoires in COVID-19. Repertoires were generated with immunoSEQ multiplex PCR, while TCRdb's copy carries only in-frame clones and drops some. The table lists 200,000 to 250,000 clones, 88% of them singletons. The study drew participants aged about 18 to 89 years from roughly 25 US areas. Participants had their cohort set by participant-reported clinical history. Two negative PCRs, clearance, or symptom resolution characterized the recovered Cohort 3 donors. Germline V gene data show CDR1 as LGHDT and CDR2 as YNNKEL (reference sequence). V trimming: 4 bases; J trimming: 3 bases; junction bases outside the gene matches: 5. This CDR3 region has 18 residues.

The receptor comes from a woman in her 30s who had recovered from COVID-19. The sample consisted of PBMCs or T cells enriched from blood (not recorded which). V usage is TRBV3-1 (or the pseudogene TRBV3-2) and J usage is TRBJ2-2; 16 nucleotides match TRBD2. The CDR3 DNA reads as TGTGCCAGCAGCCCGGGACTAGCGGGGGGGCCAGACACCGGGGAGCTGTTTTTT. Translated, it gives CASSPGLAGGPDTGELFF.